The rows below give T cell receptor beta chains drawn from one sample of a study of response to subunit inactivated influenza vaccine. TCRdb used MiXCR to reprocess the RT-PCR reads, holding one entry per CDR3 protein. The repertoire has some 480,000 distinct CDR3 sequences, approximately 11% of them found once; the top ten carry approximately 12%. Sequencing was performed on PBMCs from blood, taken 45 days after vaccination. The receptors were gathered from a man aged 50-60 years who received an inactivated influenza vaccine. The CDR3 runs from the conserved cysteine through the conserved F or W. The order of the fields is V gene, D gene, J gene, clone size, CDR3 protein, CDR3 DNA. The D gene is left open where the match is weak. Clone size is stated in some rows and not others, as once, few, many or a class when expanded.

TRBV7-2	NA	TRBJ1-2	NA	CASSFQGQAYGYTF	TGTGCCAGCAGCTTTCAAGGGCAGGCCTATGGCTACACCTTC
TRBV5-1	TRBD2	TRBJ2-1	few	CASSSKRLAISYNEQFF	TGCGCCAGCAGTTCGAAACGACTAGCGATCTCCTACAATGAGCAGTTCTTC
TRBV7-2	NA	TRBJ2-1	few	CASNPGGYNEQFF	TGTGCCAGCAACCCGGGCGGCTACAATGAGCAGTTCTTC
TRBV5-4	TRBD2	TRBJ2-7	few	CASSPAGTKSYEQYF	TGTGCCAGCAGCCCCGCCGGGACTAAGTCCTACGAGCAGTACTTC
TRBV5-1	TRBD2	TRBJ2-7	few	CASSQSTSPGTSGRAPLEQYF	TGCGCCAGCAGCCAAAGCACCAGTCCCGGGACTAGCGGGAGGGCCCCTCTCGAGCAGTACTTC
TRBV12-3/TRBV12-4	NA	TRBJ1-2	NA	CASSLSELNYGYTF	TGTGCCAGCAGTTTATCAGAACTAAACTATGGCTACACCTTC
TRBV3-1	TRBD1	TRBJ2-1	NA	CASSQDLGQPNEQFF	TGTGCCAGCAGCCAAGATCTGGGACAGCCGAATGAGCAGTTCTTC
TRBV27	TRBD2	TRBJ2-7	many	CASSFGAGGGEQYF	TGTGCCAGCAGTTTCGGAGCGGGAGGGGGCGAGCAGTACTTC
TRBV28	TRBD1	TRBJ2-3	many	CASSPDRVTDTQYF	TGTGCCAGCAGTCCGGACAGGGTAACAGATACGCAGTATTTT
TRBV4-3	NA	TRBJ1-1	NA	CASSLRTNPSTEAFF	TGCGCCAGCAGCCTAAGGACCAACCCAAGCACTGAAGCTTTCTTT
TRBV10-3	NA	TRBJ1-4	NA	CAISVAGPSTNEKLFF	TGTGCCATCAGTGTGGCGGGTCCTTCAACTAATGAAAAACTGTTTTTT
TRBV2	NA	TRBJ1-5	few	CASSEAVQTPGQPQHF	TGTGCCAGCAGTGAAGCAGTACAGACTCCGGGTCAGCCCCAGCATTTT
TRBV3-1	TRBD1	TRBJ1-1	NA	CASSQYIPGQGMNTEAFF	TGTGCCAGCAGCCAATACATACCGGGACAGGGAATGAACACTGAAGCTTTCTTT
TRBV7-9	NA	TRBJ2-1	few	CASSLHGAQGLSQFF	TGTGCCAGCAGCTTGCACGGGGCCCAAGGGCTATCCCAGTTCTTC
TRBV5-5	TRBD1	TRBJ1-4	few	CASSRTGGAGNEKLFF	TGTGCCAGCAGCCGGACAGGTGGGGCGGGAAATGAAAAACTGTTTTTT
TRBV7-2	NA	TRBJ2-1	few	CASSLKVGAWRNEQFF	TGTGCCAGCAGCTTAAAGGTGGGGGCCTGGAGAAATGAGCAGTTCTTC
TRBV12-3/TRBV12-4	NA	TRBJ2-7	few	CASSSARTHYEQYF	TGTGCCAGCAGCTCAGCACGGACCCACTACGAGCAGTACTTC
TRBV12-3/TRBV12-4	TRBD1	TRBJ2-1	NA	CAILAQGSSYNEQFF	TGTGCCATCCTCGCACAGGGGAGCTCCTACAATGAGCAGTTCTTC
TRBV28	TRBD1	TRBJ2-5	few	CASSYYRGGETQYF	TGTGCCAGCAGTTACTACAGGGGCGGGGAGACCCAGTACTTC
TRBV12-3/TRBV12-4	NA	TRBJ2-2	NA	CASSLAWGQEWFGELFF	TGTGCCAGCAGTTTAGCGTGGGGTCAGGAATGGTTCGGGGAGCTGTTTTTT
TRBV27	TRBD1	TRBJ1-1	few	CASRIGTARGDTEAFF	TGTGCCAGCAGGATCGGGACAGCTAGAGGGGACACTGAAGCTTTCTTT
TRBV6-2/TRBV6-3	NA	TRBJ2-7	NA	CASSSTSRTSYEQYF	TGTGCCAGCAGTTCAACTTCCCGAACTTCCTACGAGCAGTACTTC
TRBV5-1	NA	TRBJ2-1	NA	CASSRGRTGSYNEQFF	TGCGCCAGCAGCCGGGGGAGGACCGGCTCCTACAATGAGCAGTTCTTC
TRBV28	NA	TRBJ2-7	NA	CASSLTWGSNYEQYF	TGTGCCAGCAGTTTGACGTGGGGCAGCAACTACGAGCAGTACTTC
TRBV4-1	NA	TRBJ2-3	NA	CASSRSLTDTQYF	TGCGCCAGCAGCCGCAGTTTGACAGATACGCAGTATTTT
TRBV9	NA	TRBJ2-6	NA	CASSVGTSGANVLTF	TGTGCCAGCAGCGTAGGGACCTCTGGGGCCAACGTCCTGACTTTC
TRBV29-1	TRBD1	TRBJ2-7	few	CSAELGQGAYEQYF	TGCAGCGCCGAGCTGGGACAGGGGGCTTACGAGCAGTACTTC
TRBV28	NA	TRBJ2-2	NA	CASSLFGLTTGELFF	TGTGCCAGCAGTTTATTTGGACTAACCACCGGGGAGCTGTTTTTT
TRBV20-1	TRBD2	TRBJ2-1	NA	CSAHRGGHNEQFF	TGCAGTGCCCACCGGGGGGGACACAATGAGCAGTTCTTC
TRBV7-9	TRBD2	TRBJ2-3	few	CASSPGSGKRTDTQYF	TGTGCCAGCAGCCCAGGGAGCGGGAAGCGCACAGATACGCAGTATTTT
TRBV15	NA	TRBJ2-7	NA	CATSRVEGGSYEQYF	TGTGCCACCAGCAGAGTAGAGGGTGGGAGTTACGAGCAGTACTTC
TRBV19	NA	TRBJ2-1	NA	CASSIGGGAFSYNEQFF	TGTGCCAGTAGTATAGGGGGGGGGGCGTTCTCCTACAATGAGCAGTTCTTC
TRBV20-1	TRBD2	TRBJ2-3	NA	CSKPGLASGTQYF	TGCAGTAAACCGGGACTAGCATCTGGTACGCAGTATTTT
TRBV4-2	TRBD2	TRBJ2-1	few	CASSQEKRGSYNEQFF	TGTGCCAGCAGCCAAGAGAAGCGGGGATCCTACAATGAGCAGTTCTTC
TRBV7-6	TRBD1	TRBJ2-1	NA	CASSLQLRGSHNEQFF	TGTGCCAGCAGCTTACAGCTCAGGGGGTCCCACAATGAGCAGTTCTTC
TRBV5-1	NA	TRBJ2-7	NA	CASSGTDLSYEQYF	TGCGCCAGCAGCGGGACGGATCTGTCCTACGAGCAGTACTTC
TRBV6-5	NA	TRBJ1-3	many	CASSYDESGNTIYF	TGTGCCAGCAGTTACGATGAATCCGGAAACACCATATATTTT
TRBV7-3	TRBD1	TRBJ2-1	NA	CASSSSGQGGRGEQFF	TGTGCCAGCAGCTCGTCGGGACAGGGGGGACGGGGTGAGCAGTTCTTC
TRBV20-1	TRBD2	TRBJ2-7	many	CSAKTSGTSYEQYF	TGCAGTGCGAAGACTAGCGGCACCTCCTACGAGCAGTACTTC
TRBV5-1	TRBD2	TRBJ2-5	few	CASSRDAGGETQYF	TGCGCCAGCAGCCGTGACGCCGGGGGGGAGACCCAGTACTTC
TRBV5-1	NA	TRBJ2-5	few	CASRETSGVQETQYF	TGCGCCAGCAGGGAGACTAGTGGGGTACAAGAGACCCAGTACTTC
TRBV7-2	NA	TRBJ1-5	many	CASSLVLGPQHF	TGTGCCAGCAGCTTAGTACTTGGGCCCCAGCATTTT
TRBV11-2	NA	TRBJ2-4	few	CASGISSLENIQYF	TGTGCCAGCGGTATTTCCTCGTTAGAAAACATTCAGTACTTC
TRBV10-3	NA	TRBJ2-2	many	CAIGGARKDTGELFF	TGTGCCATCGGGGGTGCCAGGAAAGACACCGGGGAGCTGTTTTTT
TRBV27	NA	TRBJ2-6	few	CASRDPAATMSGANVLTF	TGTGCCAGCAGGGACCCCGCAGCCACGATGTCTGGGGCCAACGTCCTGACTTTC
TRBV20-1	TRBD2	TRBJ2-2	NA	CSASTSGILGTGELFF	TGCAGTGCTAGTACTAGCGGGATCCTCGGTACCGGGGAGCTGTTTTTT
TRBV7-9	NA	TRBJ2-5	few	CASSKRQSQETQYF	TGTGCCAGCAGCAAACGACAGTCCCAAGAGACCCAGTACTTC
TRBV5-8	NA	TRBJ1-5	few	CASPLIDSEQPQHF	TGTGCCAGCCCCCTTATAGACAGCGAGCAGCCCCAGCATTTT
TRBV29-1	TRBD2	TRBJ2-5	NA	CSVLLAGRETQYF	TGCAGCGTCCTTCTAGCGGGGCGAGAGACCCAGTACTTC
TRBV7-2	NA	TRBJ2-1	many	CASSPRSAQTQFF	TGTGCCAGCAGCCCCAGGTCGGCCCAAACACAGTTCTTC
TRBV12-3/TRBV12-4	NA	TRBJ1-1	few	CASSLITEVFF	TGTGCCAGCAGTTTAATCACTGAAGTTTTCTTT
TRBV28	NA	TRBJ2-1	few	CASRTDTGTDSYNEQFF	TGTGCCAGCAGGACCGATACCGGGACCGACTCCTACAATGAGCAGTTCTTC
TRBV6-5	TRBD2	TRBJ2-7	NA	CASSYLGGGNYEQYF	TGTGCCAGCAGTTACCTGGGCGGGGGGAACTACGAGCAGTACTTC
TRBV20-1	TRBD1	TRBJ2-1	NA	CSASGTGGYNEQFF	TGCAGTGCTAGTGGGACAGGGGGATACAATGAGCAGTTCTTC
TRBV12-3/TRBV12-4	NA	TRBJ2-2	few	CASSLSAGGELFF	TGTGCCAGCAGTTTAAGTGCGGGCGGGGAGCTGTTTTTT